This T cell receptor (beta chain) is from a study of blood T cell repertoires in COVID-19. Cohort assignment relied on participant-reported clinical history. The CDR3 is 19 residues long. In the study's own analysis: Using reference gene primer amplification, nucleated cell counts were estimated. Data came from immunoSEQ multiplex PCR; TCRdb stores just in-frame clones and leaves some out. The D gene and trimming were derived from the DNA, and the V and J assignments and clone size from that table. The sample comprises 300,000 or so clones, around 86% of which are singletons, and 4% to 5.5% rests with the top ten.

This chain links TRBV12-2 with TRBJ2-6; TRBD2 is taken as the D call from the table, unchecked against the DNA. TRBV12-2 is classified as a pseudogene. The source material was PBMCs or T cells enriched from blood (not recorded which). This TCR derives from a woman in her thirties or forties with acute COVID-19. CDR3 nucleotide sequence: TGTGCAAGTCGCTTAGTCGAGGAGGGAGAGCGCTCTGGGGCCAACGTCCTGACTTTC. As protein: CASRLVEEGERSGANVLTF.